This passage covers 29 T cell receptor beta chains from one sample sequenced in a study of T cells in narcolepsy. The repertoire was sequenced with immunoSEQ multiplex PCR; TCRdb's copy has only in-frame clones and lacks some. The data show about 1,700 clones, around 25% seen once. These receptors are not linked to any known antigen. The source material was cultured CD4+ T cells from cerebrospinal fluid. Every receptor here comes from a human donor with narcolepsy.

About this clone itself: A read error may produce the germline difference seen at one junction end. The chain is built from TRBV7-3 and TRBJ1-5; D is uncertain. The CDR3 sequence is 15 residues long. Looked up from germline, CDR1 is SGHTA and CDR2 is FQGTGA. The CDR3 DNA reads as TGTGCCAGCAGCTTAACAAAGTCGGAACAATCAGCCCCAGCATTT. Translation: CASSLTKSEQSAPAF.

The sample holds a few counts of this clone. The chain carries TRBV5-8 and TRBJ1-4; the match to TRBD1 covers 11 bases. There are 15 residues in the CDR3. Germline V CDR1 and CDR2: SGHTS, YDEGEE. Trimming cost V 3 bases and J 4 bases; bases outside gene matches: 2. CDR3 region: CASSYGTGGNEKLFF. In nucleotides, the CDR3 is TGTGCCAGCAGCTACGGGACAGGGGGTAATGAAAAACTGTTTTTT.

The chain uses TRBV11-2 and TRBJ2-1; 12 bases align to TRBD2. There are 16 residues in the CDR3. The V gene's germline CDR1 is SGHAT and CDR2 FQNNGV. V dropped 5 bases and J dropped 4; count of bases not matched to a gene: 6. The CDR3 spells CASSPRLAGVYNEQFF. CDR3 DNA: TGTGCCAGCAGCCCAAGACTAGCGGGGGTATACAATGAGCAGTTCTTC. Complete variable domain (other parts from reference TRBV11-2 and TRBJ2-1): EAGVAQSPRYKIIEKRQSVAFWCNPISGHATLYWYQQILGQGPKLLIQFQNNGVVDDSQLPKDRFSAERLKGVDSTLKIQPAKLEDSAVYLCASSPRLAGVYNEQFFGPGTRLTVL.

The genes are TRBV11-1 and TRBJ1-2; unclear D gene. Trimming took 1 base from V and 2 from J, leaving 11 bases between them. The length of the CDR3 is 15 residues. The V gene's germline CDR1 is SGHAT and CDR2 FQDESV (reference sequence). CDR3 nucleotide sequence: TGTGCCAGCAGCTTAGTTGCCTCCTGGAACTATGGCTACACCTTC. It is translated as CASSLVASWNYGYTF.

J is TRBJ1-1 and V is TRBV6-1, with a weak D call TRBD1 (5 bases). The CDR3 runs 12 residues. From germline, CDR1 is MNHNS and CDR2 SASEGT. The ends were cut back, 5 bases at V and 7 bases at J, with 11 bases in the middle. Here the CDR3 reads CASSLRDGEAFF. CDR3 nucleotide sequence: TGTGCCAGCAGTCTCCGGGACGGTGAAGCTTTCTTT.

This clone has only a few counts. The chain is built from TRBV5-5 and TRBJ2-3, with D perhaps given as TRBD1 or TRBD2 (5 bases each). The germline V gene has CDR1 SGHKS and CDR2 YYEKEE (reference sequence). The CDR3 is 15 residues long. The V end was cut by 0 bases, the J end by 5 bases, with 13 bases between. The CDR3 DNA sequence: TGTGCCAGCAGCTTGGCCGGGGACGGGCAAGATACGCAGTATTTT. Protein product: CASSLAGDGQDTQYF.

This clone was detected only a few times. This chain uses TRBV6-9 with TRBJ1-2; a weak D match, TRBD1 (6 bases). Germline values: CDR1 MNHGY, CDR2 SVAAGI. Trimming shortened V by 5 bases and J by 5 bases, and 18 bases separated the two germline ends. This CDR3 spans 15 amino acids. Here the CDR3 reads CASSESRGAQYGYTF. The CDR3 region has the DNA TGTGCCAGCAGTGAATCTCGGGGGGCACAATATGGCTACACCTTC.

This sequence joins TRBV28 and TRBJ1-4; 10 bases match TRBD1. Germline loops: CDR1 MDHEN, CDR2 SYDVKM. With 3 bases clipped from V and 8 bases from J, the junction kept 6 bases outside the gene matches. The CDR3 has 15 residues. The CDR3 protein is CASSLTGTGVEKLFF. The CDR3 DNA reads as TGTGCCAGCAGTTTGACGGGGACAGGGGTAGAAAAACTGTTTTTT.

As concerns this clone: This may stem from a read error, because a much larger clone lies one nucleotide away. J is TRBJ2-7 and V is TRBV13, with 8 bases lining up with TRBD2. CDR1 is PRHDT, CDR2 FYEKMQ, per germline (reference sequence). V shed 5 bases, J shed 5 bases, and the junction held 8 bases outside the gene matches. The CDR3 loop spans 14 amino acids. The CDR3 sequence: CASSRGGASNEQYF. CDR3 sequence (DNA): TGTGCCAGCAGCCGGGGGGGGGCCAGCAACGAGCAGTACTTC. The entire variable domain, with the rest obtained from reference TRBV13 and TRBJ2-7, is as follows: AAGVIQSPRHLIKEKRETATLKCYPIPRHDTVYWYQQGPGQDPQFLISFYEKMQSDKGSIPDRFSAQQFSDYHSELNMSSLELGDSALYFCASSRGGASNEQYFGPGTRLTVT.

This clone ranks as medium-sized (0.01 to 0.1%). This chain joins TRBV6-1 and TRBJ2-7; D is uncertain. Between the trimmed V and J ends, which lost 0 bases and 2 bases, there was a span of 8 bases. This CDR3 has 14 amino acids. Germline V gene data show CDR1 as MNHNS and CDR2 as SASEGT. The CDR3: CASSEAGGPYEQYF. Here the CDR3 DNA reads TGTGCCAGCAGTGAAGCAGGTGGCCCCTACGAGCAGTACTTC.

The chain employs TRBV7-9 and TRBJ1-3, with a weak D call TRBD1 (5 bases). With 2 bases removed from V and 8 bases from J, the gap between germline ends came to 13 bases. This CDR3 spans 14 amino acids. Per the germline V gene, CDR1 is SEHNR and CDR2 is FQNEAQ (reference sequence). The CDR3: CASSLRAGRDTIYF. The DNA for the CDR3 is TGTGCCAGCAGCTTAAGGGCAGGGAGAGACACCATATATTTT.

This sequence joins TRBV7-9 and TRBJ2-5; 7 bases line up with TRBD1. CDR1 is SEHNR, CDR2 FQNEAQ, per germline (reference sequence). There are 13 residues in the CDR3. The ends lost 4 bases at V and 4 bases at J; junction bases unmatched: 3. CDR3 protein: CASSWTGGETQYF. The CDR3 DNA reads TGTGCCAGCAGCTGGACAGGAGGAGAGACCCAGTACTTC.

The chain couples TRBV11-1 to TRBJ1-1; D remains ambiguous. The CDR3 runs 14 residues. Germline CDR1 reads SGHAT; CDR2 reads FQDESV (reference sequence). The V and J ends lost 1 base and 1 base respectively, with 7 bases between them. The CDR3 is CASSLGRWNTEAFF. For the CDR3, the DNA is TGTGCCAGCAGCTTAGGGCGGTGGAACACTGAAGCTTTCTTT.

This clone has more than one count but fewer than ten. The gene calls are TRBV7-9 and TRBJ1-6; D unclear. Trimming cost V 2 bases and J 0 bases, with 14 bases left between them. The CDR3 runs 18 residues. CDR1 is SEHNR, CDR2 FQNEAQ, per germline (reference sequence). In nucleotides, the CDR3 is TGTGCCAGCAGCTTACTCAGGCAGGAGAGCTCCTATAATTCACCCCTCCACTTT. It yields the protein CASSLLRQESSYNSPLHF.

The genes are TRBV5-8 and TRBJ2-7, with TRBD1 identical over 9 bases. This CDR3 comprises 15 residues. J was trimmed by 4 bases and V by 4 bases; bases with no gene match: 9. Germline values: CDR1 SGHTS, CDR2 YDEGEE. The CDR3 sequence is CASSTGTGFRYEQYF. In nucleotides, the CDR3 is TGTGCCAGCAGCACAGGGACAGGGTTTAGGTACGAGCAGTACTTC.

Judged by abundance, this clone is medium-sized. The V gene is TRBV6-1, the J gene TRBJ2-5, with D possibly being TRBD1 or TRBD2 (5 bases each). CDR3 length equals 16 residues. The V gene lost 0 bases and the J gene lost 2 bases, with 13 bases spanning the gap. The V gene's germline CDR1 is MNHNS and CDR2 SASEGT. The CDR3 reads CASSEAVGRSQETQYF. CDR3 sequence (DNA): TGTGCCAGCAGTGAAGCAGTGGGACGGTCACAAGAGACCCAGTACTTC.

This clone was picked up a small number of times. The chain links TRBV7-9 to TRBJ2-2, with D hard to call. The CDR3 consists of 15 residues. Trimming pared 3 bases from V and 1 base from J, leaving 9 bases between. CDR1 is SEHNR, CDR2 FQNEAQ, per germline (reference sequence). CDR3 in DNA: TGTGCCAGCAGCTTCGAAAGGGTGAACACCGGGGAGCTGTTTTTT. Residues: CASSFERVNTGELFF.

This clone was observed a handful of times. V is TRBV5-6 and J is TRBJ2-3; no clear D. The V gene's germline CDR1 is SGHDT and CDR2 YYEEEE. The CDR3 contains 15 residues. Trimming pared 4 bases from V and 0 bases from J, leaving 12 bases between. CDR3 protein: CASSPTWYSTDTQYF. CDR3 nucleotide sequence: TGTGCCAGCAGCCCGACTTGGTACAGCACAGATACGCAGTATTTT.

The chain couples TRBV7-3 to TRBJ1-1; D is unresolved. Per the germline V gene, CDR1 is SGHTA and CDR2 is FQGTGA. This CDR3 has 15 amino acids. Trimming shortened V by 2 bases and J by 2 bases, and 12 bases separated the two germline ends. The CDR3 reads CASSLAGVGNTEAFF. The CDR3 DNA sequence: TGTGCCAGCAGCTTAGCCGGGGTCGGAAACACTGAAGCTTTCTTT.

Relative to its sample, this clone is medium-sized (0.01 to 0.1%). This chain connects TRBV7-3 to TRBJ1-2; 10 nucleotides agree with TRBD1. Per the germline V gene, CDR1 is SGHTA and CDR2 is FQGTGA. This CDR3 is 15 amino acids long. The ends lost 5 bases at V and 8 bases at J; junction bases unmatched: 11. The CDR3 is CASSRTKTGGSGYTF. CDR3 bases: TGTGCCAGCAGCCGTACAAAGACAGGGGGCTCAGGCTACACCTTC.

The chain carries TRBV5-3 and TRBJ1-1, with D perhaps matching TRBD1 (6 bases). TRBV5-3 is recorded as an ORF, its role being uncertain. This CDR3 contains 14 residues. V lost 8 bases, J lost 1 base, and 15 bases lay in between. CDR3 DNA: TGTGCCAGCAGCCCTACGGGACAGAACACTGAAGCTTTCTTT. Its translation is CASSPTGQNTEAFF.

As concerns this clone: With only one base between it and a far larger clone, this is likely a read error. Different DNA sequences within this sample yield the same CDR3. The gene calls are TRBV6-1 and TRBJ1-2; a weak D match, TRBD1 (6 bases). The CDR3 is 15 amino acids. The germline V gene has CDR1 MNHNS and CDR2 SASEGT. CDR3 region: CASSESRGAQYGYTF. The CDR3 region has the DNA TGTGCGAGCAGTGAATCTCGGGGGGCACAATATGGCTACACCTTC.

CDR3 bases: TGTGCCAGCAGTGAGCGGGGTACGCAGTATTTT. It yields the protein CASSERGTQYF. This chain connects TRBV6-6 to TRBJ2-3; TRBD2 aligns across 7 bases. Germline trimming cut 5 bases from V and 8 bases from J; bases unmatched to any gene: 1. The CDR3 runs to 11 residues. Germline V gene data show CDR1 as MNHNY and CDR2 as SVGAGI (reference sequence).

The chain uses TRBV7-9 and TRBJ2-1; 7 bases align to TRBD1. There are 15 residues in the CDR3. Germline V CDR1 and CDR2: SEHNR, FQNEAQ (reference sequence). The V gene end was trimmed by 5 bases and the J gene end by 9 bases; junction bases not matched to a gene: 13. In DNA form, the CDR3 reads TGTGCCAGCAGCCCCCGGACAGTACCAGGGGGTGAGCAGTTCTTC. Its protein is CASSPRTVPGGEQFF. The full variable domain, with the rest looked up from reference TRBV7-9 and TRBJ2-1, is DTGVSQNPRHKITKRGQNVTFRCDPISEHNRLYWYRQTLGQGPEFLTYFQNEAQLEKSRLLSDRFSAERPKGSFSTLEIQRTEQGDSAMYLCASSPRTVPGGEQFFGPGTRLTVL.

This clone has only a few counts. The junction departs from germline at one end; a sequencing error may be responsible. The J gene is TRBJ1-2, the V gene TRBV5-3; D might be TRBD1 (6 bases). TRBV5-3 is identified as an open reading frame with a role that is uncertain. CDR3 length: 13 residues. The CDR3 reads CASSSPAGGGYTF. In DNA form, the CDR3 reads TGTGCCAGCAGCTCCCCTGCGGGGGGCGGCTACACCTTC.

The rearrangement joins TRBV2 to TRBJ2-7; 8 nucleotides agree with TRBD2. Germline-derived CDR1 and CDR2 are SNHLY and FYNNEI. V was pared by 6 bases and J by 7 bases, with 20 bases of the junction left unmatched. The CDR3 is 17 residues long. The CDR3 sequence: CASSRQVLSAGGEEQYF. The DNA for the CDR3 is TGTGCCAGCAGCCGACAGGTCCTATCGGCGGGGGGTGAAGAGCAGTACTTC.

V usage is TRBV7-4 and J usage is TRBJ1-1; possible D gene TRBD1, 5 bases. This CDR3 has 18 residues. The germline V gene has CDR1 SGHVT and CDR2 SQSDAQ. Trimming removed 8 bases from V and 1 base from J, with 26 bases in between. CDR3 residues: CASSPVGGREQKNTEAFF. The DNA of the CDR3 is TGTGCCAGCTCCCCAGTCGGGGGAAGAGAGCAGAAGAACACTGAAGCTTTCTTT.

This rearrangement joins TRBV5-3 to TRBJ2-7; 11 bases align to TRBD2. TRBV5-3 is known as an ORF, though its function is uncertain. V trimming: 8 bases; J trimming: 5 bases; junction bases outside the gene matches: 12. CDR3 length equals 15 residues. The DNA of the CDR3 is TGTGCCAGCAGCCCAAGACTAGCGGGGATCCACGAGCAGTACTTC. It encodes CASSPRLAGIHEQYF.

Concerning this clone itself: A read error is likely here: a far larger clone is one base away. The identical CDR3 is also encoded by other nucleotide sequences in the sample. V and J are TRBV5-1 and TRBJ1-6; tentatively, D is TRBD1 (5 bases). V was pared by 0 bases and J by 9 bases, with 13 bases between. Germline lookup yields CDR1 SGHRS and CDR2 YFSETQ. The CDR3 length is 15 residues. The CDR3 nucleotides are TGCGCCAGCAGCTTGGCTCCCGGGGCGGGTTCACCCCTCCACTTT. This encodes CASSLAPGAGSPLHF. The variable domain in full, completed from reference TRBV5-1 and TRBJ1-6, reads KAGVTQTPRYLIKTRGQQVTLSCSPISGHRSVSWYQQTPGQGLQFLFEYFSETQRNKGNFPGRFSGRQFSNSRSEMNVSTLELGDSALYLCASSLAPGAGSPLHFGNGTRLTVT.